This TCR beta chain originates from a study of shared clonotypes between healthy human individuals. Study-wide results and limits: Estimated richness was generally greater in naive than memory subsets.

Unmatched junction bases numbered 6, after V lost 3 bases and J lost 6 bases. The CDR3 covers 13 residues. CDR1 and CDR2 from the germline V gene are SGHRS and YFSETQ. Concerning this clone: The antigen is undetermined.

Naive CD8 cells were CD45RO-negative, positively selected for CCR7, excluding terminally differentiated effector memory CD45RA+ cells. The repertoire was sequenced with immunoSEQ multiplex PCR; TCRdb's copy has only in-frame clones and lacks some. This sample has about 1.9 million clones, with just over 90% found just once. V gene TRBV5-1 combines with J gene TRBJ2-7, with TRBD2 matching 7 bases. The source material was naive CD8+ T cells from PBMCs. The TCR sequence derives from a man younger than 30 in good health. Some clones in this sample may be carry-over from other donors' samples. The CDR3 DNA sequence: TGCGCCAGCAGCTGGGCGGGAGTGGGCGAGCAGTACTTC. Amino acid sequence: CASSWAGVGEQYF.